This T cell receptor beta chain stems from a study of blood T cell repertoires in COVID-19. This clone has a single count. Profiling relied on immunoSEQ multiplex PCR, and the TCRdb table lists in-frame clones only, not all of them. The sample lists about 150,000 clones; 83% were seen once. What was sequenced was peripheral blood. This TCR was sampled from a woman aged 60-70 years with COVID-19, enrolled during active disease.

The chain's CDR3 is CASSLGTTLAKNIQYF. The CDR3 DNA sequence: TGTGCCAGCAGCCTCGGGACTACCCTAGCCAAAAACATTCAGTACTTC. V gene TRBV3-1 (or the pseudogene TRBV3-2) combines with J gene TRBJ2-4, with TRBD2 identical over 7 bases. This CDR3 is built from 16 residues. Germline CDR1 reads LGHDT; CDR2 reads YNNKEL (reference sequence). With 4 bases clipped from V and 0 bases from J, the junction kept 6 bases outside the gene matches.